A selection of T cell receptor beta chains follows, all from one sample in a study of cytomegalovirus exposure and HLA in healthy donors. Profiling relied on immunoSEQ multiplex PCR, and the TCRdb table lists in-frame clones only, not all of them. This table holds some 210,000 clones, around four fifths found once. Source material: PBMCs. Receptor source: a woman younger than 35 in good health and CMV-seronegative. CDR3s include the opening cysteine and the closing phenylalanine or tryptophan. Fields, in order: D gene, V gene, J gene, CDR3 protein. The D gene is left open where the match is weak.

d_gene: -; v_gene: TRBV4-1; j_gene: TRBJ2-5; CDR3aa: CASSQTRGIQETQYF
d_gene: TRBD1; v_gene: TRBV30; j_gene: TRBJ1-2; CDR3aa: CAWRTGPGYTF
d_gene: -; v_gene: TRBV29-1; j_gene: TRBJ1-5; CDR3aa: CSVGQGNQPQHF
d_gene: TRBD1; v_gene: TRBV28; j_gene: TRBJ1-1; CDR3aa: CASSLQGANTEAFF
d_gene: -; v_gene: TRBV2; j_gene: TRBJ1-5; CDR3aa: CASSRPIRNQPQHF
d_gene: TRBD1; v_gene: TRBV10-3; j_gene: TRBJ1-4; CDR3aa: CAIGDRGSNEKLFF
d_gene: -; v_gene: TRBV5-1; j_gene: TRBJ2-7; CDR3aa: CASSPGQGLAEQYF
d_gene: -; v_gene: TRBV5-6; j_gene: TRBJ2-1; CDR3aa: CASSSGRSNEQFF
d_gene: -; v_gene: TRBV7-6; j_gene: TRBJ1-1; CDR3aa: CASSPGYFEAFF
d_gene: TRBD1; v_gene: TRBV5-4; j_gene: TRBJ2-5; CDR3aa: CASSLGGQGVAQTQYF